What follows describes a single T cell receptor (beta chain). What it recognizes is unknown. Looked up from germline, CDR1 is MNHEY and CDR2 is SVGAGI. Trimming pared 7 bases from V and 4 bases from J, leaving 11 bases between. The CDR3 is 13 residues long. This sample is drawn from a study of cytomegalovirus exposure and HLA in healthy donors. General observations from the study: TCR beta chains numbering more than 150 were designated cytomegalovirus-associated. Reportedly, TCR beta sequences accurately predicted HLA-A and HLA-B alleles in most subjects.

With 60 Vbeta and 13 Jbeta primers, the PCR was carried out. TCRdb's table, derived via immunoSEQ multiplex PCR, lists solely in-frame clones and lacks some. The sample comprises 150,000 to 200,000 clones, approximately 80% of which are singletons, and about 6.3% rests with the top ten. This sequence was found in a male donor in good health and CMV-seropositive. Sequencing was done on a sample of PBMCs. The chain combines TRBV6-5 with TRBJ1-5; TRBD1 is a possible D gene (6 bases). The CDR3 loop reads CASTLGGNQPQHF. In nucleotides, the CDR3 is TGTGCCAGCACCTTAGGGGGAAATCAGCCCCAGCATTTT.